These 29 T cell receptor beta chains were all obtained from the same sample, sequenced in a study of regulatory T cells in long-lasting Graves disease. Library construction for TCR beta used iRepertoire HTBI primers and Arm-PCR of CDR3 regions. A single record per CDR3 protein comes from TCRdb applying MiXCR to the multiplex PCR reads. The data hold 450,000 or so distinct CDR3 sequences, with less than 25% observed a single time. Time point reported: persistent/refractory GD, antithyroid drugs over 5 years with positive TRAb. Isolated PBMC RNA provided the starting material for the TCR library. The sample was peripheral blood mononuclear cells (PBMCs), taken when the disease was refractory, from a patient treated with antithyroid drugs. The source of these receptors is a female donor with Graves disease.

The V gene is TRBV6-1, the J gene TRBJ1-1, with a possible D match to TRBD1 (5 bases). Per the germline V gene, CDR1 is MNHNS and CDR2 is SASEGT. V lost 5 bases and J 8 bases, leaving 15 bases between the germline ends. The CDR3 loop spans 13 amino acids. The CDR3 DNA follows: TGTGCCAGCAGTCCCCAGGGATCCCCCGAAGCTTTCTTT. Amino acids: CASSPQGSPEAFF.

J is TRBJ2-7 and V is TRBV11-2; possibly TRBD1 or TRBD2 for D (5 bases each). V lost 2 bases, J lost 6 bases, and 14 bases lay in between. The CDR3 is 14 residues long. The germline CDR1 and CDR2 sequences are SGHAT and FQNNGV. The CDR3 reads CASSLSDGGSEQYF. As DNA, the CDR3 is TGTGCCAGCAGCTTATCGGATGGGGGTTCCGAGCAGTACTTC.

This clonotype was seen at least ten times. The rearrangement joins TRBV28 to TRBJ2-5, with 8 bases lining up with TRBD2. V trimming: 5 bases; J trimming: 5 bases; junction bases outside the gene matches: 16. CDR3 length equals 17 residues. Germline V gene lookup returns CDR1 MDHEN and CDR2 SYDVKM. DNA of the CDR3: TGTGCCAGCAGTCCGGGGGGGGCCTCAGGAAGTAGGGAGACCCAGTACTTC. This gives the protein CASSPGGASGSRETQYF.

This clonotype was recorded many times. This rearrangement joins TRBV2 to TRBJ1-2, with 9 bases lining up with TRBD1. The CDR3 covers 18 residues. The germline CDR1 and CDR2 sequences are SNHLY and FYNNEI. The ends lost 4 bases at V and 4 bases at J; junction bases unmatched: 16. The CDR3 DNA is TGTGCCAGCAGTGTCATCCTAGGACAGGGGCCGTCTGGCTATGGCTACACCTTC. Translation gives CASSVILGQGPSGYGYTF. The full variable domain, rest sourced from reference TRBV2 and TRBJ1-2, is EPEVTQTPSHQVTQMGQEVILRCVPISNHLYFYWYRQILGQKVEFLVSFYNNEISEKSEIFDDQFSVERPDGSNFTLKIRSTKLEDSAMYFCASSVILGQGPSGYGYTFGSGTRLTVV.

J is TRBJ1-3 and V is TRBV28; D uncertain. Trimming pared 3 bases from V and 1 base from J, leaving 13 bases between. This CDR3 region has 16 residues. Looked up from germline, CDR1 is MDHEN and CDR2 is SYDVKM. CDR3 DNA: TGTGCCAGCAGTTTTGGTCGGTTTCATTCTGGAAACACCATATATTTT. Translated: CASSFGRFHSGNTIYF.

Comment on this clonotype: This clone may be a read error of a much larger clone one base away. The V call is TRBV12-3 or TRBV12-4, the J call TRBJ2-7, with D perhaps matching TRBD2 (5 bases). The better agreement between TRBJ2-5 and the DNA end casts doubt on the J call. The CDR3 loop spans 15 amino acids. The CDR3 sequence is CASSFSGRGPETQYF. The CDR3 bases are TGTGCCAGCAGTTTCTCTGGGCGAGGGCCAGAGACCCAGTACTTC.

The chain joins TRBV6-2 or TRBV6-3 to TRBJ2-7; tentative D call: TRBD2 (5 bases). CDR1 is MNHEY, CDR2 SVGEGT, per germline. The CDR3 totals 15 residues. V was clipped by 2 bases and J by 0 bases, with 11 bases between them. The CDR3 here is CASSYDGRGSYEQYF. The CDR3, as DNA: TGTGCCAGCAGTTACGACGGACGGGGCTCCTACGAGCAGTACTTC.

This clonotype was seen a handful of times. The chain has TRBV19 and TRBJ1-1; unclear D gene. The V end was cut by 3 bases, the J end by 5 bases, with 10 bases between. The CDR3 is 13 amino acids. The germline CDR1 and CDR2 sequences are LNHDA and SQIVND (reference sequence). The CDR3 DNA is TGTGCCAGTAGTATTTCCGGGAGTACTGAAGCTTTCTTT. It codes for CASSISGSTEAFF.

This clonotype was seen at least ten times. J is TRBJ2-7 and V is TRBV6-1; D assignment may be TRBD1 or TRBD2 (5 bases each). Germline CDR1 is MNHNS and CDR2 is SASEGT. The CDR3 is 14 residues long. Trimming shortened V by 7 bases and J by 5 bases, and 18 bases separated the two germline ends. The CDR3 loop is CASTLHPGTHEQYF. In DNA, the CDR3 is TGTGCCAGCACCCTCCACCCAGGGACCCACGAGCAGTACTTC.

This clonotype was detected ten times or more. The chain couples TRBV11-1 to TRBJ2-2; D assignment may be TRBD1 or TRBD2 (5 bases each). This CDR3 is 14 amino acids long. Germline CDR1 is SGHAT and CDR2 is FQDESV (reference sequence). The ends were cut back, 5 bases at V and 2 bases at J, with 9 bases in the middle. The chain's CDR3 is CASSRDPNTGELFF. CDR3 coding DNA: TGTGCCAGCAGCCGGGACCCCAACACCGGGGAGCTGTTTTTT.

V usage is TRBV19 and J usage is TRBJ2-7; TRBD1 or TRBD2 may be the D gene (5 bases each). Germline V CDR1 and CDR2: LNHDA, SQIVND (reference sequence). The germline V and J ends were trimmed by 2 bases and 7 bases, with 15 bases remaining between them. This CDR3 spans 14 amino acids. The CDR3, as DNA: TGTGCCAGTAGTATATTCGGGACGCCGGAGGAGCAGTACTTC. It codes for CASSIFGTPEEQYF.

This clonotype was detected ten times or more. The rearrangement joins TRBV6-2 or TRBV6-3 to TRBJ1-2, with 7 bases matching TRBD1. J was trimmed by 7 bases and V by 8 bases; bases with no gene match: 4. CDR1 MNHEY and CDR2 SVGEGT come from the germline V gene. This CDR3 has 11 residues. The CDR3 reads CASHRGGGYTF. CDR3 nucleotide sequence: TGTGCCAGCCACAGGGGAGGTGGCTACACCTTC.

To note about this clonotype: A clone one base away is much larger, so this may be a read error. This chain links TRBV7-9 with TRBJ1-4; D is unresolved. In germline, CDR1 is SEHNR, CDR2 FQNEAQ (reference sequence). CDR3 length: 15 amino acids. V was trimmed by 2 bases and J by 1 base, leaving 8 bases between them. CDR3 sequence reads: CASSLSGVTNEKLFF. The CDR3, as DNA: TGTGCCAGCAGCTTATCGGGCGTAACTAATGAAAAACTGTTTTTT.

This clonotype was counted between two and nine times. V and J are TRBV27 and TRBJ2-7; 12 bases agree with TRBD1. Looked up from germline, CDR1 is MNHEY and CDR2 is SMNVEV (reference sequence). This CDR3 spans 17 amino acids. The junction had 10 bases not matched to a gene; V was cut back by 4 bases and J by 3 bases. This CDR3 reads CASSSRDRGRTLYEQYF. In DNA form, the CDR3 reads TGTGCCAGCAGTTCCCGGGACAGGGGGCGCACCCTCTACGAGCAGTACTTC.

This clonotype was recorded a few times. CDR3 in DNA: TGTGCCAGCAGCTTCCGAGCGGGAGGAGGAGAGACCCAGTACTTC. Encoded protein: CASSFRAGGGETQYF. J is TRBJ2-5 and V is TRBV7-8; 9 bases are shared with TRBD2. This CDR3 contains 15 residues. CDR1 is SGHVS, CDR2 FQNEAQ, per germline. Germline trimming cut 3 bases from V and 4 bases from J; bases unmatched to any gene: 6.

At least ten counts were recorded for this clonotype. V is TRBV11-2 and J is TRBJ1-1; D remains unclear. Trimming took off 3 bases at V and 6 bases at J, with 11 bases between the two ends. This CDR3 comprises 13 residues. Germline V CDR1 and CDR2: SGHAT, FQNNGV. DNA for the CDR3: TGTGCCAGCAGCTTTTCGTTTCAGTCTGAAGCTTTCTTT. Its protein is CASSFSFQSEAFF.

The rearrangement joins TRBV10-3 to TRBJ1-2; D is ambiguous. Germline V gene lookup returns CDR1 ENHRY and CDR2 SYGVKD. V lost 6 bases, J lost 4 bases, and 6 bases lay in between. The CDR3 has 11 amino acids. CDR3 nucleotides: TGTGCCATCAGAGGGTCCTATGGCTACACCTTC. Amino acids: CAIRGSYGYTF.

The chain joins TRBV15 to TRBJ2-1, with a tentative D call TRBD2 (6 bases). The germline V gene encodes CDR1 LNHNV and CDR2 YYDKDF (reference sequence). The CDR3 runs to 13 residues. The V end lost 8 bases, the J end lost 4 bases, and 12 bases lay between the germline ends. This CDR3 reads CATAGTPYNEQFF. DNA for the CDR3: TGTGCCACCGCCGGGACTCCTTACAATGAGCAGTTCTTC.

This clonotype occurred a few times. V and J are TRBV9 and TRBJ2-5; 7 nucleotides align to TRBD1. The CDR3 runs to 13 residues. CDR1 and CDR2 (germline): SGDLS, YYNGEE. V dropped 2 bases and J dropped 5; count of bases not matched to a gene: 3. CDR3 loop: CASSVGQTETQYF. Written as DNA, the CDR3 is TGTGCCAGCAGCGTGGGACAGACGGAGACCCAGTACTTC. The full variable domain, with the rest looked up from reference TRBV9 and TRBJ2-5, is DSGVTQTPKHLITATGQRVTLRCSPRSGDLSVYWYQQSLDQGLQFLIQYYNGEERAKGNILERFSAQQFPDLHSELNLSSLELGDSALYFCASSVGQTETQYFGPGTRLLVL.

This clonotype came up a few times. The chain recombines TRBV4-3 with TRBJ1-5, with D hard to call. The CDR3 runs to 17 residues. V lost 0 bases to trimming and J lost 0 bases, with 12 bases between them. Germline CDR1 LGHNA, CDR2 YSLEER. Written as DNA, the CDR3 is TGCGCCAGCAGCCAAGATTTGGGCAGCTATAGCAATCAGCCCCAGCATTTT. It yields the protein CASSQDLGSYSNQPQHF.

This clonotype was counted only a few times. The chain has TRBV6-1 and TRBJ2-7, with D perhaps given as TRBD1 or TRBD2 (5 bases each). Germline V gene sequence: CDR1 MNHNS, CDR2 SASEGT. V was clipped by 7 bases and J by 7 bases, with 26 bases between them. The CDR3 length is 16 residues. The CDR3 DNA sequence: TGTGCCAGCACCAATATTGCTCGGACGGGACGAGGAGAGCAGTACTTC. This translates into CASTNIARTGRGEQYF.

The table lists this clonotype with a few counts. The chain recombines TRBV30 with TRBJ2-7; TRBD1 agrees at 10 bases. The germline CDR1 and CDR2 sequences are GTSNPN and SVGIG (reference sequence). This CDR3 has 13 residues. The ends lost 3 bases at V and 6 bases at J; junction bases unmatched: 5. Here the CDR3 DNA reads TGTGCCTGGAGCAGGGACAGGGGTTCCGAGCAGTACTTC. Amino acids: CAWSRDRGSEQYF.

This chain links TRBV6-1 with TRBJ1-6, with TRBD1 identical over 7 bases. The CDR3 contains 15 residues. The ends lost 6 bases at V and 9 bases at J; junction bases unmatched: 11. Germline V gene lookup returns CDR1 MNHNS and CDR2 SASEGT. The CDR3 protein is CASRERDSGSSPLHF. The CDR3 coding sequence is TGTGCCAGCAGGGAGAGGGACAGTGGGAGTTCACCCCTCCACTTT.

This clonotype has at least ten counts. CDR3 residues: CASSPRDRGEHKYF. DNA of the CDR3: TGTGCCAGCAGCCCCCGGGACAGAGGAGAACACAAGTACTTC. This chain uses TRBV7-8 with TRBJ2-4, with TRBD1 matching over 7 bases. This CDR3 spans 14 amino acids. The J segment lost 14 bases and the V segment lost 5 bases, leaving 15 bases of the junction unmatched. Germline V lookup: CDR1 SGHVS, CDR2 FQNEAQ.

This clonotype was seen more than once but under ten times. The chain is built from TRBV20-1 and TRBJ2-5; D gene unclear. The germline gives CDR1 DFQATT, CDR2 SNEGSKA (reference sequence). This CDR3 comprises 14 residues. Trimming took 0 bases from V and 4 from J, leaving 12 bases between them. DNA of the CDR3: TGCAGTGCTAGAGATCGGGCCACACTAGAGACCCAGTACTTC. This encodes CSARDRATLETQYF.

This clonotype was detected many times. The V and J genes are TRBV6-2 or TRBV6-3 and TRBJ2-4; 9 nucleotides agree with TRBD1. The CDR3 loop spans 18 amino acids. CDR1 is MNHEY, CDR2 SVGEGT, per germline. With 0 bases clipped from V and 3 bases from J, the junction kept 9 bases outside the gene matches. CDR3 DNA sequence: TGTGCCAGCAGTTACTCGAGAGGGGACAGGGATGGCAAAAACATTCAGTACTTC. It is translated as CASSYSRGDRDGKNIQYF.

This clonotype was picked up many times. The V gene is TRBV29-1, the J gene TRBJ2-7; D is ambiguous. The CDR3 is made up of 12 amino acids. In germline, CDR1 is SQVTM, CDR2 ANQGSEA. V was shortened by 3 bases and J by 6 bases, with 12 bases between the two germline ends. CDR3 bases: TGCAGCGTTGAGCCTCAGGTTGGCGAGCAGTACTTC. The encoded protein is CSVEPQVGEQYF.

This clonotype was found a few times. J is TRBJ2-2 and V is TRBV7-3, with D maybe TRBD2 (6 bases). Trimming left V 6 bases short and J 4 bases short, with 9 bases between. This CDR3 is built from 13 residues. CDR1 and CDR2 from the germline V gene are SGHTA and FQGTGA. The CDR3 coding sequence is TGTGCCAGCAGGGAGGGGAGCACCGGGGAGCTGTTTTTT. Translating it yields CASREGSTGELFF. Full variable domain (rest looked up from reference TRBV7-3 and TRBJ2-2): GAGVSQTPSNKVTEKGKYVELRCDPISGHTALYWYRQSLGQGPEFLIYFQGTGAADDSGLPNDRFFAVRPEGSVSTLKIQRTERGDSAVYLCASREGSTGELFFGEGSRLTVL.

This chain's CDR3 is CASSSRTSGRAYNEQFF. DNA for the CDR3: TGTGCCAGCAGCTCCCGGACTAGCGGGAGGGCGTACAATGAGCAGTTCTTC. The V gene is TRBV7-2, the J gene TRBJ2-1; TRBD2 agrees at 15 bases. The CDR3 covers 17 residues. Unmatched junction bases numbered 5, after V lost 4 bases and J lost 4 bases. Germline CDR1 SGHTA, CDR2 FQGNSA.